This T cell receptor beta chain was retrieved from a study of graft-versus-host responses after intestinal transplantation. Background on the study: Once they had received anti-thymocyte globulin induction, all recipients took tacrolimus and steroids for approximately three years. Overall study findings and caveats: The marrow of recipients harbored GvH clones, and ileum or blood showed some of them first.

The data were produced by immunoSEQ multiplex PCR, yet TCRdb's version contains in-frame clones alone and is incomplete. The profile shows some 55,000 clones, roughly nine tenths of them singletons. This clone was counted between two and nine times. Its antigen is as yet unknown. In germline, CDR1 is SNHLY, CDR2 FYNNEI. The CDR3 contains 11 residues. V dropped 6 bases and J dropped 7 bases, with 4 bases sitting between them. This receptor was taken from a human patient who received an intestinal transplant, so some T cells may come from the graft donor. This specimen consisted of PBMCs, obtained nearly 670 days after intestinal transplant. J is TRBJ1-6 and V is TRBV2, with D hard to call. The CDR3 reads CASRENSPLHF. CDR3 sequence (DNA): TGTGCCAGCAGGGAGAATTCACCCCTCCACTTT.